Sequencing of this TCR beta chain was carried out in a study of cytomegalovirus exposure and HLA in healthy donors. Study-wide context: The early release's HLA-typed donors yielded 65 million to 85 million unique TCRs.

Overall study findings and caveats: A later analysis by the authors found several of the most significant clusters apparently linked to common viral pathogens. In presence/absence analyses, roughly uniform sequencing depth across donors was assumed.

Primers: 60 Vbeta forward and 13 Jbeta reverse. Method: immunoSEQ multiplex PCR; TCRdb's copy keeps in-frame clones and lacks some. The sample holds approximately 100,000 clones; over 60% are singletons and the top ten take roughly 5%. Turning to this clone: Its antigen remains unidentified.

V lost 7 bases and J lost 5; bases outside the gene matches: 10. The V gene's germline CDR1 is SQVTM and CDR2 ANQGSEA. The CDR3 is 13 amino acids. The clonotype comes from a female donor in good health and CMV-seropositive. The chain employs TRBV29-1 and TRBJ1-2; 7 bases match TRBD1. Sequencing input: PBMCs. In nucleotides, the CDR3 is TGCAGCGCTGTCGGACAGGCGACATATGGCTACACCTTC. It specifies CSAVGQATYGYTF.